Below are 12 T cell receptor beta chains sequenced from a single sample in a study of T cell responses to AZD1222 COVID-19 vaccine. Measured with immunoSEQ multiplex PCR; TCRdb has only the in-frame clones, and not every one. The sample holds around 99,000 clones, about 89% seen once. The sample was peripheral blood, taken on day 0 of AZD1222 vaccination. These receptors came from an adult in good health.

The chain has TRBV6-5 and TRBJ1-1; 10 nucleotides line up with TRBD1. The CDR3 is 15 amino acids. Germline CDR1 is MNHEY and CDR2 is SVGAGI. The V gene end was trimmed by 6 bases and the J gene end by 3 bases; junction bases not matched to a gene: 7. The CDR3 DNA reads TGTGCCAGCAGCCGACAGGGGGCACGGGACACTGAAGCTTTCTTT. Its protein product is CASSRQGARDTEAFF.

V is TRBV19 and J is TRBJ1-5; D uncertain. Deletions cut 1 base from V and 6 bases from J, with 7 bases between. The CDR3 spans 13 residues. Germline lookup yields CDR1 LNHDA and CDR2 SQIVND (reference sequence). Here the CDR3 reads CASSIGGVQPQHF. CDR3 nucleotide sequence: TGTGCCAGTAGTATAGGTGGGGTTCAGCCCCAGCATTTT.

CDR3 residues: CASPPGRSYNEQFF. CDR3 in DNA: TGTGCCAGCCCCCCTGGCCGCTCCTACAATGAGCAGTTCTTC. This chain links TRBV7-3 with TRBJ2-1, with no clear D. This CDR3 comprises 14 residues. CDR1 SGHTA and CDR2 FQGTGA come from the germline V gene. V shed 8 bases and J shed 0 bases, with 11 bases lying between them.

The V gene is TRBV19, the J gene TRBJ1-6; a possible D gene is TRBD1 (5 bases). V was trimmed by 5 bases and J by 13 bases, leaving 12 bases between them. CDR1 and CDR2 from the germline V gene are LNHDA and SQIVND (reference sequence). CDR3 size: 12 residues. As DNA, the CDR3 is TGTGCCAGTAGTCGGGACCCGGGGCCCCTCCACTTT. Translation gives CASSRDPGPLHF. The whole variable domain, filled in from reference TRBV19 and TRBJ1-6, reads DGGITQSPKYLFRKEGQNVTLSCEQNLNHDAMYWYRQDPGQGLRLIYYSQIVNDFQKGDIAEGYSVSREKKESFPLTVTSAQKNPTAFYLCASSRDPGPLHFGNGTRLTVT.

The J gene is TRBJ1-1, the V gene TRBV10-1; 9 bases fit TRBD1. The V segment lost 6 bases and the J segment 8 bases; nucleotides outside the gene matches: 4. The CDR3 is 12 amino acids. Germline CDR1 WNHNN, CDR2 SYGVQD (reference sequence). As DNA, the CDR3 is TGCGCCAGCAGACAGGGGGCTACCGAAGCTTTCTTT. The encoded protein is CASRQGATEAFF.

The J gene is TRBJ2-3, the V gene TRBV28; D is possibly TRBD1 or TRBD2 (5 bases each). The CDR3 spans 13 residues. V was shortened by 7 bases and J by 2 bases, with 10 bases between the two germline ends. CDR1 and CDR2 (germline): MDHEN, SYDVKM. In DNA form, the CDR3 reads TGTGCCAGCAATGGGGACCCCACAGATACGCAGTATTTT. Amino acid sequence: CASNGDPTDTQYF.

V and J are TRBV19 and TRBJ1-2, with D unclear. Germline CDR1 LNHDA, CDR2 SQIVND (reference sequence). The ends were cut back, 4 bases at V and 5 bases at J, with 8 bases in the middle. The CDR3 totals 12 residues. CDR3 protein: CASSTNGYGYTF. DNA of the CDR3: TGTGCCAGTAGTACCAACGGATATGGCTACACCTTC.

This clone was recorded a few times. The CDR3 spells CASSHGGGDEQYF. The CDR3 DNA is TGTGCCAGCAGTCATGGAGGCGGGGACGAGCAGTACTTC. The genes are TRBV5-6 and TRBJ2-7; TRBD2 might be the D (6 bases). This CDR3 has 13 amino acids. Germline V gives CDR1 SGHDT, CDR2 YYEEEE. V shed 5 bases and J shed 5 bases, with 14 bases lying between them.

V gene TRBV6-5 combines with J gene TRBJ2-1; 9 nucleotides line up with TRBD2. The CDR3 runs 15 residues. With V trimmed by 2 bases and J by 6 bases, 5 bases remained unmatched. Germline CDR1 and CDR2: MNHEY and SVGAGI. CDR3 sequence: CASSYGSSGTNEQFF. The CDR3 DNA is TGTGCCAGCAGTTACGGCTCTAGCGGGACCAATGAGCAGTTCTTC.

The gene calls are TRBV28 and TRBJ1-1; D perhaps matches TRBD1 (5 bases). The CDR3 is made up of 12 amino acids. From germline, CDR1 is MDHEN and CDR2 SYDVKM. Trimming pared 5 bases from V and 9 bases from J, leaving 13 bases between. In nucleotides, the CDR3 is TGTGCCAGCAGTACTACAGACAGTAAAGCTTTCTTT. This translates into CASSTTDSKAFF.

This chain uses TRBV28 with TRBJ1-6; the D is unclear. Trimming pared 2 bases from V and 1 base from J, leaving 3 bases between. CDR3 size: 14 residues. Germline-derived CDR1 and CDR2 are MDHEN and SYDVKM. The DNA for the CDR3 is TGTGCCAGCAGTTTAAGGTCCTATAATTCACCCCTCCACTTT. Protein: CASSLRSYNSPLHF.

This clone has a single count. The CDR3 loop is CASSHTGDNSPLHF. For the CDR3, the DNA is TGTGCCAGCAGCCATACCGGGGATAATTCACCCCTCCACTTT. The V and J genes are TRBV3-1 (or the pseudogene TRBV3-2) and TRBJ1-6; D is unresolved. V was cut by 3 bases and J by 5 bases, with 8 bases left in between. Germline CDR1 LGHDT, CDR2 YNNKEL (reference sequence). The CDR3 is 14 amino acids.